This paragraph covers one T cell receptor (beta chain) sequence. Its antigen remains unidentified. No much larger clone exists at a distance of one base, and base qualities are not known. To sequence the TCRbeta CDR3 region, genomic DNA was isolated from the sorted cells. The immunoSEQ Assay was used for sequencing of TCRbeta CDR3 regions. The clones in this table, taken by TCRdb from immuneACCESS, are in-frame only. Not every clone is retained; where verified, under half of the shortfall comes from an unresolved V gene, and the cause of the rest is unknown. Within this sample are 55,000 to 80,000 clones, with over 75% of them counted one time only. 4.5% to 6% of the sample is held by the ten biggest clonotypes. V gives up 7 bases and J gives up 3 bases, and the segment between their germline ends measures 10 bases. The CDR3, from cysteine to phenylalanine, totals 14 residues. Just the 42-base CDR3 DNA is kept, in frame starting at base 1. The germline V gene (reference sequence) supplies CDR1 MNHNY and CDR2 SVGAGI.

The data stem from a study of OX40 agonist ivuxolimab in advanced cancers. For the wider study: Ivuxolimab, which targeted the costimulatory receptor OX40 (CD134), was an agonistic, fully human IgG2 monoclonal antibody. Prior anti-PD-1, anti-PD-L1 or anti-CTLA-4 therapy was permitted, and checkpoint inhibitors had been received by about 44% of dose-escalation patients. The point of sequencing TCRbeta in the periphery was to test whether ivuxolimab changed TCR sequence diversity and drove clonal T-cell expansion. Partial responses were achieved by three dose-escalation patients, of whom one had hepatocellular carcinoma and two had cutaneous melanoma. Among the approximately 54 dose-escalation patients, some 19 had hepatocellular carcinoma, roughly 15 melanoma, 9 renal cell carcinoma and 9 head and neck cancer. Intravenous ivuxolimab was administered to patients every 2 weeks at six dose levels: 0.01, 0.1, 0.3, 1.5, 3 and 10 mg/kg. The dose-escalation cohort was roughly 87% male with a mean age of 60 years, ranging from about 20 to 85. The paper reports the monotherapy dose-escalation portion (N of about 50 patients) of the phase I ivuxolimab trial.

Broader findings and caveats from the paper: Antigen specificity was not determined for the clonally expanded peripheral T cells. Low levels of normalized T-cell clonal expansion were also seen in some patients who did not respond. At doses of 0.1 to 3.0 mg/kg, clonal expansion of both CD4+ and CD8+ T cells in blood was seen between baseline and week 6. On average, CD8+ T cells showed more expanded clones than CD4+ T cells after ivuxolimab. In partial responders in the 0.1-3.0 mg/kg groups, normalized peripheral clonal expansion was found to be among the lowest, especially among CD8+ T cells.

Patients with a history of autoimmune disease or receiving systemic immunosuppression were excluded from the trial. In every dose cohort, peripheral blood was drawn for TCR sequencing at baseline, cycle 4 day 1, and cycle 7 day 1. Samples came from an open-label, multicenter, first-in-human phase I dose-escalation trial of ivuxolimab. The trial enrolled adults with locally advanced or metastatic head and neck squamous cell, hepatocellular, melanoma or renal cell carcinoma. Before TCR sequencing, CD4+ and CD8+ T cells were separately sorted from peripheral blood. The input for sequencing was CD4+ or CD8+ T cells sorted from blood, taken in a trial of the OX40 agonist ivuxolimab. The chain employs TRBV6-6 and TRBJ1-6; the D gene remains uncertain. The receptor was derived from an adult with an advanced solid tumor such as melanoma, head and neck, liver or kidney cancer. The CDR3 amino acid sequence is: CASKAEGYNSPLHF. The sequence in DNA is TGTGCCAGCAAAGCGGAGGGCTATAATTCACCCCTCCACTTT.